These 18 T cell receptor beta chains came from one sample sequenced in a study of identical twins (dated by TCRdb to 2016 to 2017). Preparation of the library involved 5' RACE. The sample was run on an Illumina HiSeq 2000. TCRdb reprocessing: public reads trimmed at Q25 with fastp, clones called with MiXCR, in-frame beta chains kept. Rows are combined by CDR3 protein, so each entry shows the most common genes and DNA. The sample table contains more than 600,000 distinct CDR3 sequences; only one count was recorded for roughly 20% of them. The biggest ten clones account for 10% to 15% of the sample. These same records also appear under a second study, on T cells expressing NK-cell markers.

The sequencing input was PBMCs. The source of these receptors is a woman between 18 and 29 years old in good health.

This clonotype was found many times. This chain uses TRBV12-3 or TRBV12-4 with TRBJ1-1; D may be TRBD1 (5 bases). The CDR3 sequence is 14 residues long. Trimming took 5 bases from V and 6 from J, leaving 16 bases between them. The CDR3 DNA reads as TGTGCCAGCAGTCCCAACCCAGGGTGGGCTGAAGCTTTCTTT. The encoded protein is CASSPNPGWAEAFF.

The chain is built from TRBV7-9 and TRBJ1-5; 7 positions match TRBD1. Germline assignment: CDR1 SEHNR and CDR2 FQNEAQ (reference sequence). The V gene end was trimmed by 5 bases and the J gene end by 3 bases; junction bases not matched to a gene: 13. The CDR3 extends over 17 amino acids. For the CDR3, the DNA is TGTGCCAGCAGCGGGAATGACCCTGACAGGGACAATCAGCCCCAGCATTTT. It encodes CASSGNDPDRDNQPQHF.

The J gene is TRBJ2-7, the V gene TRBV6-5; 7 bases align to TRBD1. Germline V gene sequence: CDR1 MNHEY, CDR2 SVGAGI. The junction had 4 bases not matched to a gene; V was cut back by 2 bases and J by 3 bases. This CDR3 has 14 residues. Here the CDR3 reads CASSYARDSYEQYF. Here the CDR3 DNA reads TGTGCCAGCAGTTACGCCCGGGACAGCTACGAGCAGTACTTC.

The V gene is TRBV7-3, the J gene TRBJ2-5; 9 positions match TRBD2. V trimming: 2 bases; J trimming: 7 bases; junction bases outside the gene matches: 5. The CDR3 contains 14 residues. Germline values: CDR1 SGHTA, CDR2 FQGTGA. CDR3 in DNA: TGTGCCAGCAGCTTATTGGCTAGCGGGGCGACCCAGTACTTC. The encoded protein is CASSLLASGATQYF.

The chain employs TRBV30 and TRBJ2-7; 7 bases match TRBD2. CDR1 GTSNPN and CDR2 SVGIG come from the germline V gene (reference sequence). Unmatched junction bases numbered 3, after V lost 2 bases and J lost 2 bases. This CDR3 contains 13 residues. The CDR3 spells CAWSHGLAYEQYF. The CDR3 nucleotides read TGTGCCTGGAGTCACGGACTAGCCTACGAGCAGTACTTC.

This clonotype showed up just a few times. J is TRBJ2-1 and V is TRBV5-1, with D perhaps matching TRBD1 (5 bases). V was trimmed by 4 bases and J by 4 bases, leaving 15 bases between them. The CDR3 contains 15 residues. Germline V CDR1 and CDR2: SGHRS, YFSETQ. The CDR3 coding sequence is TGCGCCAGCAGCACCCCAGGGTCCCGGTACAATGAGCAGTTCTTC. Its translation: CASSTPGSRYNEQFF.

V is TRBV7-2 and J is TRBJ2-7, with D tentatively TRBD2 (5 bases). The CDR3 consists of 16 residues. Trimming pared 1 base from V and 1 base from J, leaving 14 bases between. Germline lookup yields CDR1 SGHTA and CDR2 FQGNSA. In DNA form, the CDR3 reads TGTGCCAGCAGCTTAGTTATTACGGGAACTTCCTACGAGCAGTACTTC. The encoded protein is CASSLVITGTSYEQYF. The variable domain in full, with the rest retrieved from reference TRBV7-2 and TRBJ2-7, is GAGVSQSPSNKVTEKGKDVELRCDPISGHTALYWYRQSLGQGLEFLIYFQGNSAPDKSGLPSDRFSAERTGGSVSTLTIQRTQQEDSAVYLCASSLVITGTSYEQYFGPGTRLTVT.

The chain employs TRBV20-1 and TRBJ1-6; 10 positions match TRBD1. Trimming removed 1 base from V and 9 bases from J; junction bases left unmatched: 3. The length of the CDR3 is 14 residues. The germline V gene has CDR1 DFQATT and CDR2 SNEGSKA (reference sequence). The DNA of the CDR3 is TGCAGTGCTAGAGGACAGGGGGCGGTTTCACCCCTCCACTTT. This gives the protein CSARGQGAVSPLHF.

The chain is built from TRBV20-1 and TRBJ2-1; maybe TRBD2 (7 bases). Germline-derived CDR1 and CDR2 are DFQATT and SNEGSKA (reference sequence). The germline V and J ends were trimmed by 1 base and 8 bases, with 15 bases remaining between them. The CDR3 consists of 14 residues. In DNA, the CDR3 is TGCAGTGCTAGAGGTGGGGGGGGCGCGGATGAGCAGTTCTTC. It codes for CSARGGGGADEQFF.

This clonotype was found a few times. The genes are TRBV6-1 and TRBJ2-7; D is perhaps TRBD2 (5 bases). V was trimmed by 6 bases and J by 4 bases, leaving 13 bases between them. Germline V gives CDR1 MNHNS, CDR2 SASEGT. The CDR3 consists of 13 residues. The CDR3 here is CASSRAPGYEQYF. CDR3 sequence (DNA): TGTGCCAGCAGCCGGGCCCCGGGGTACGAGCAGTACTTC.

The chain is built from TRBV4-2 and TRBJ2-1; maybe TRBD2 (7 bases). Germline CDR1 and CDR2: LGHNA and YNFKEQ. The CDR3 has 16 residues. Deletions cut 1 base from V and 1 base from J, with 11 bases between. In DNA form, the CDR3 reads TGTGCCAGCAGCCAAGCCGGGGGGCTGTCCTACAATGAGCAGTTCTTC. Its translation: CASSQAGGLSYNEQFF.

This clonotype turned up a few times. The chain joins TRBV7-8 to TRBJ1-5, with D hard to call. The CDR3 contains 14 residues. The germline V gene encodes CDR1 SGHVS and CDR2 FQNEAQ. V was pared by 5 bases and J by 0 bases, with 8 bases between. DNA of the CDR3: TGTGCCAGCAGCCCTAGACGTAGCAATCAGCCCCAGCATTTT. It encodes CASSPRRSNQPQHF. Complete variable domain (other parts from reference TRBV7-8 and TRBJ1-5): GAGVSQSPRYKVAKRGQDVALRCDPISGHVSLFWYQQALGQGPEFLTYFQNEAQLDKSGLPSDRFFAERPEGSVSTLKIQRTQQEDSAVYLCASSPRRSNQPQHFGDGTRLSIL.

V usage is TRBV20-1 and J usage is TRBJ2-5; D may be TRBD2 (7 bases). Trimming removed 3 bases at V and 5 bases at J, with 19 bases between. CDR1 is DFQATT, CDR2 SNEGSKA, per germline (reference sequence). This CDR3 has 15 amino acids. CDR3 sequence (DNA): TGCAGTGCTAGCTTACGCGGGGGCCCGGGGGAGACCCAGTACTTC. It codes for CSASLRGGPGETQYF.

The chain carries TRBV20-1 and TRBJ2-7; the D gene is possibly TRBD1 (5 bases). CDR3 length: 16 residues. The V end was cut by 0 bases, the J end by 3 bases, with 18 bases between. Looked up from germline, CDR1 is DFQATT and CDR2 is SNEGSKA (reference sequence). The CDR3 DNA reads TGCAGTGCTAGAGATCTTGGGGCAGGGCTGTTCTACGAGCAGTACTTC. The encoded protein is CSARDLGAGLFYEQYF.

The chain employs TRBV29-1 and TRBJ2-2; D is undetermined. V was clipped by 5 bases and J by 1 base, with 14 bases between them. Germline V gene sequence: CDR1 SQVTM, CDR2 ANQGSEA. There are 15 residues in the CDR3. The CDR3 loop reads CSVPRWAENTGELFF. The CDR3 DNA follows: TGCAGCGTTCCTCGGTGGGCGGAGAACACCGGGGAGCTGTTTTTT.

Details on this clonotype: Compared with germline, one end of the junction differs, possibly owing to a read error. CDR3 nucleotide sequence: TGTGCCAGCAGATACTCTCCGGGACTAGCGGGAGGCCACTTATACTTC. Its translation is CASRYSPGLAGGHLYF. The rearrangement links TRBV6-5 to TRBJ2-7, with 15 bases aligning to TRBD2. The CDR3 has 16 residues. Germline V CDR1 and CDR2: MNHEY, SVGAGI.

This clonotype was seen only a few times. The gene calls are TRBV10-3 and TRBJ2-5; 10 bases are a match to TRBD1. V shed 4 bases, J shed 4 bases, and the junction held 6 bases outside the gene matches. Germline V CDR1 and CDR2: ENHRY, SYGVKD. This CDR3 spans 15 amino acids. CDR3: CAISGGTGVSETQYF. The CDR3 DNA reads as TGTGCCATCAGTGGGGGGACAGGGGTTTCAGAGACCCAGTACTTC.

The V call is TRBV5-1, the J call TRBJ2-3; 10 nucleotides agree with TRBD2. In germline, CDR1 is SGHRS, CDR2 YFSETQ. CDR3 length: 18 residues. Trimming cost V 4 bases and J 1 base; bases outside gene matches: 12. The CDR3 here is CASSPGVAGGRGTDTQYF. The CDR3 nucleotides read TGCGCCAGCAGCCCCGGGGTAGCGGGAGGCCGAGGCACAGATACGCAGTATTTT.